The rows below give T cell receptor beta chains drawn from one sample of a study of blood T cell repertoires in COVID-19. Produced via immunoSEQ multiplex PCR; TCRdb's table is partial and in-frame only. The table shows fewer than 300,000 clones, with roughly 85% occurring only once. The specimen sequenced was peripheral blood. The source of these receptors is a woman under 30 with acute or convalescent COVID-19. The CDR3 runs from the conserved cysteine through the conserved F or W. Fields, in order: clone size, V gene, J gene, D gene, CDR3 DNA, CDR3 protein. D genes are given only for firm matches. The size of a clone is reported for some rows only, either as once, few or many, or as a class for expanded clones.

-	TRBV10-1	TRBJ2-4	-	TGCGCCAGCAGTGGAGTCGCGGTTGCCAAAAACATTCAGTACTTC	CASSGVAVAKNIQYF
-	TRBV6-6	TRBJ1-1	-	TGTGCCAGCAAGCTGGACAGCTCGAACACTGAAGCTTTCTTT	CASKLDSSNTEAFF
-	TRBV4-3	TRBJ2-7	-	TGCGCCAGCAGCCAAGATAGGGGGGGAAAAACCTACGAGCAGTACTTC	CASSQDRGGKTYEQYF
once	TRBV5-1	TRBJ2-2	TRBD2	TGCGCCAGCAGCTTGGTTCCGGGAGGGAGTAGGGACACCGGGGAGCTGTTTTTT	CASSLVPGGSRDTGELFF
once	TRBV6-5	TRBJ2-7	TRBD2	TGTGCCAGCAGTCGGGGGGACCGATCCTACGAGCAGTACTTC	CASSRGDRSYEQYF
-	TRBV10-1	TRBJ2-1	TRBD1	TGCGCCAGCACCCCGAGTGGGGACAGCCTTAACAATGAGCAGTTCTTC	CASTPSGDSLNNEQFF
-	TRBV4-3	TRBJ1-4	-	TGCGCCAGCAGCCAAGATGTCCCCAGGGTCGGTAATGAAAAACTGTTTTTT	CASSQDVPRVGNEKLFF
-	TRBV4-3	TRBJ1-6	TRBD1	TGCGCCAGCAGCCAAGGAGTGCCGGGACAGGGAAATTCACCCCTCCACTTT	CASSQGVPGQGNSPLHF
-	TRBV14	TRBJ2-5	-	TGTGCCAGCAGCCTATGGAGAGAGACCCAGTACTTC	CASSLWRETQYF
-	TRBV19	TRBJ2-5	-	TGTGCCAGTAGTATTCGGGAACAAGAGACCCAGTACTTC	CASSIREQETQYF
-	TRBV30	TRBJ2-1	-	TGTGCCTGGAGTGTAGTAGATGAGCAGTTCTTC	CAWSVVDEQFF
-	TRBV6-1	TRBJ2-7	TRBD1	TGTGCCAGCAGTGAAATTAACGGACAGGGCTGGGAGCAGTACTTC	CASSEINGQGWEQYF
-	TRBV28	TRBJ1-3	-	TGTGCCAGCAGTTTACAGGCAGATGGAAACACCATATATTTT	CASSLQADGNTIYF
once	TRBV4-3	TRBJ2-1	TRBD2	TGCGCCAGCAGCCAGGGGACTAGCGGGGTATACAATGAGCAGTTCTTC	CASSQGTSGVYNEQFF
-	TRBV2	TRBJ1-1	-	TGTGCCAGCAGTGATGATAGGCTAGCCACTGAAGCTTTCTTT	CASSDDRLATEAFF
-	TRBV29-1	TRBJ2-7	-	TGCAGCGCTCGGGACAACCCCTACGAGCAGTACTTC	CSARDNPYEQYF
-	TRBV5-5	TRBJ2-3	TRBD1	TGTGCCAGCAGAACTAAAGTATGGGACAGGGAGAGCCACGATACGCAGTATTTT	CASRTKVWDRESHDTQYF
-	TRBV25-1	TRBJ2-7	TRBD1	TGTGCCAGCAGTGATCTTACGGGACAGAGCTCCTACGAGCAGTACTTC	CASSDLTGQSSYEQYF
-	TRBV4-1	TRBJ2-7	TRBD2	TGCGCCAGCAGCCAAGATAGATCGGGACTAATGTACGAGCAGTACTTC	CASSQDRSGLMYEQYF
-	TRBV28	TRBJ2-5	TRBD1	TGTGCCAGCAGTTTATTTGGGACAGGGGTAGAGACCCAGTACTTC	CASSLFGTGVETQYF
-	TRBV7-8	TRBJ2-7	TRBD2	TGTGCCAGCAGCTTAAGGCGGCTAGCGGGACTGTACGAGCAGTACTTC	CASSLRRLAGLYEQYF
-	TRBV5-1	TRBJ2-7	-	TGCGCCAGCAGCCCCGAGCGGAGCTCCTACGAGCAGTACTTC	CASSPERSSYEQYF
-	TRBV7-9	TRBJ2-1	-	TGTGCCAGCAGCAGAACCCCTAGCACCGGTGAGCAGTTCTTC	CASSRTPSTGEQFF
few	TRBV7-2	TRBJ1-1	-	TGTGCCAGCAGCAGGGAGGGGGGCGGTGAAGCTTTCTTT	CASSREGGGEAFF
-	TRBV6-2/TRBV6-3	TRBJ2-7	TRBD1	TGTGCCAGCAGTTCCACAGGGGGTGAGCAGTACTTC	CASSSTGGEQYF
-	TRBV19	TRBJ1-3	-	TGTGCCAGTAGTATGCAGGCTGACTCTGGAAACACCATATATTTT	CASSMQADSGNTIYF
-	TRBV5-1	TRBJ1-1	TRBD1	TGCGCCAGCAGCGGGACAGGGGGGAACACTGAAGCTTTCTTT	CASSGTGGNTEAFF
-	TRBV7-2	TRBJ1-4	-	TGTGCCAGCAGCTTAGGCCCCCGGTCGGGATCAACTAATGAAAAACTGTTTTTT	CASSLGPRSGSTNEKLFF
-	TRBV29-1	TRBJ1-3	TRBD1	TGCAGCGTGGGGGACAGGAACTCTGGAAACACCATATATTTT	CSVGDRNSGNTIYF
-	TRBV11-3	TRBJ2-1	TRBD2	TGTGCCAGCAGTCGGACTAGCGGGAGCTACAATGAGCAGTTCTTC	CASSRTSGSYNEQFF
-	TRBV7-2	TRBJ2-1	TRBD2	TGTGCCAGCAGCTTTCAGCTAGCGGGAGTGAGTGAGCAGTTCTTC	CASSFQLAGVSEQFF
-	TRBV5-1	TRBJ2-1	TRBD1	TGCGCCAGCAGCTCTGATCGATCAGGGGGCGCGGCGCATGAGCAGTTCTTC	CASSSDRSGGAAHEQFF
-	TRBV6-2/TRBV6-3	TRBJ2-7	TRBD2	TGTGCCAGCAGTTACTTAGCGGGAGAAACCGAGCAGTACTTC	CASSYLAGETEQYF
-	TRBV5-6	TRBJ1-1	TRBD1	TGTGCCAGCAGCCTACGACAGGGGGCTAACACTGAAGCTTTCTTT	CASSLRQGANTEAFF
-	TRBV14	TRBJ2-7	TRBD2	TGTGCCAGCAGCCAAGAAGGGGCTAGCGGTCTAACCTACGAGCAGTACTTC	CASSQEGASGLTYEQYF
once	TRBV10-3	TRBJ2-7	TRBD2	TGTGCCATCAGTGAGACCACCCTAGCGGCCAGCTACGAGCAGTACTTC	CAISETTLAASYEQYF
-	TRBV29-1	TRBJ1-2	TRBD1	TGCAGCGTTGAAGGGAGGACAGGGAACTATGGCTACACCTTC	CSVEGRTGNYGYTF
-	TRBV24-1	TRBJ2-3	-	TGTGCCACCAGTTCGGGGGCAGATACGCAGTATTTT	CATSSGADTQYF
-	TRBV3-1/TRBV3-2	TRBJ2-5	-	TGTGCCAGCAGCCAAGGGGTCGCTCCGGGGCAAGAGACCCAGTACTTC	CASSQGVAPGQETQYF
-	TRBV7-8	TRBJ2-2	TRBD1	TGTGCCAGCAGCCCAAGCGGGGACAGGGTCACCGGGGAGCTGTTTTTT	CASSPSGDRVTGELFF
-	TRBV27	TRBJ2-1	TRBD2	TGTGCCAGCAGTTTATCCACCCTAGCGGCCTCCTACAATGAGCAGTTCTTC	CASSLSTLAASYNEQFF
-	TRBV5-8	TRBJ1-5	TRBD1	TGTGCCAGCAGGCGATTTAGACAGGGCAGCAATCAGCCCCAGCATTTT	CASRRFRQGSNQPQHF
-	TRBV19	TRBJ2-7	-	TGTGCCAGTAGTAAATCTCCGGGACATTCCTCCTACGAGCAGTACTTC	CASSKSPGHSSYEQYF
-	TRBV28	TRBJ2-7	TRBD2	TGTGCCAGCTTCCCACCTAGCGGGGCTGGGGAGCAGTACTTC	CASFPPSGAGEQYF
-	TRBV10-3	TRBJ2-7	TRBD2	TGTGCCATCAGTGCTGCGGGAGGGGTCTCCTACGAGCAGTACTTC	CAISAAGGVSYEQYF
-	TRBV9	TRBJ1-4	TRBD1	TGTGCCAGCAGCGCGTTGGACAGGGGGCTCGAAAAACTGTTTTTT	CASSALDRGLEKLFF
-	TRBV4-3	TRBJ2-1	TRBD2	TGCGCCAGCAGCCAAGACCTTACTAGCGGGAGCGCGAATGAGCAGTTCTTC	CASSQDLTSGSANEQFF
-	TRBV10-3	TRBJ1-1	-	TGTGCCATCAGGGGGATGGGGGCTATGAACACTGAAGCTTTCTTT	CAIRGMGAMNTEAFF
-	TRBV6-5	TRBJ1-4	-	TGTGCCAGCAGTTATGGAGCGACTCGTCCTAATGAAAAACTGTTTTTT	CASSYGATRPNEKLFF
-	TRBV6-6	TRBJ1-1	-	TGTGCCAGCAGTTACCGTCAGGGAGAAGCTTTCTTT	CASSYRQGEAFF
-	TRBV5-6	TRBJ1-2	-	TGTGCCAGCACCATTAACAGGGATATATATTGGGGCTACACCTTC	CASTINRDIYWGYTF
-	TRBV5-6	TRBJ2-1	-	TGTGCCAGCAGCTTGGAGGCTAGTTCCCAGTTCTTC	CASSLEASSQFF
-	TRBV19	TRBJ2-5	TRBD2	TGTGCCAGTAGGCCGACTAGCGGGGGGCCTCGGGAGACCCAGTACTTC	CASRPTSGGPRETQYF
-	TRBV11-1	TRBJ2-3	TRBD2	TGTGCCAGCAGCTTTTCGGCGGGAGGTCTCACAGATACGCAGTATTTT	CASSFSAGGLTDTQYF
-	TRBV27	TRBJ1-2	TRBD1	TGTGCCAGCAGTTTATCAGCGTTGGCAGGGGGGACATATGGCTACACCTTC	CASSLSALAGGTYGYTF
-	TRBV27	TRBJ2-3	-	TGTGCCAGCAGTTTAGGAACAGGGACAGATACGCAGTATTTT	CASSLGTGTDTQYF